This TCR beta chain comes out of a study of T cells in Graves' hyperthyroidism and ophthalmopathy. The CDR3 length is 14 residues. Germline assignment: CDR1 DFQATT and CDR2 SNEGSKA (reference sequence). Deletions cut 2 bases from V and 0 bases from J, with 11 bases between. RNA transcripts served as the template for amplifying TCR beta CDR3 regions. HTBI primers were used for first-round RT-PCR of the TCR CDR3. TCRdb ran MiXCR on the multiplex PCR reads and lists one entry per CDR3 protein. The top ten hold under 20% of the sample, which has more than 500,000 distinct CDR3 sequences, roughly 50% seen once. Not enrolled were patients with uncontrolled infection, other autoimmune disease, pregnancy or lactation.

The sequenced material came from peripheral blood or thyroid tissue (not recorded which). V and J are TRBV20-1 and TRBJ2-7; D possibly uses TRBD1 or TRBD2 (5 bases each). The TCR comes from an adult woman with Graves' disease, either hyperthyroidism or ophthalmopathy (not recorded which). The CDR3 loop is CSARLGGSSYEQYF. In DNA, the CDR3 is TGCAGTGCTAGACTTGGGGGAAGCTCCTACGAGCAGTACTTC.